The present T cell receptor (beta chain) was sequenced within a study of PD-L1 blockade in urothelial cancer. Study at large: Between 0 and 3 prior chemotherapy regimens had been given to patients. When blood samples were assessed, the median T cell count was about 130,000. Blood analysis took place 3 weeks (second dose) and 6 weeks after treatment start.

Each PCR had synthetic TCR analog templates added to it as a spike-in. Measured with immunoSEQ multiplex PCR; TCRdb has only the in-frame clones, and not every one. The table has about 76,000 clones, approximately 90% seen once. The germline V gene encodes CDR1 SNHLY and CDR2 FYNNEI. V lost 4 bases to trimming and J lost 2 bases, with 6 bases between them. This CDR3 is built from 12 residues. Specified time point: peripheral blood 6 weeks after treatment start. The receptor was derived from an elderly woman with urothelial cancer. The sample in question was PBMCs, obtained around atezolizumab (anti-PD-L1) treatment. V and J are TRBV2 and TRBJ2-7; unclear D gene. The CDR3, as DNA: TGTGCCAGCAGTGGACTTCCCTACGAGCAGTACTTC. Residues: CASSGLPYEQYF.